The rows below give T cell receptor beta chains drawn from one sample of a study of human T cells and chemical hapten exposure. MiXCR, run by TCRdb on the RACE reads, gives a single entry per CDR3 protein. The data hold fewer than 500,000 distinct CDR3 sequences, with more than 4.5% observed a single time. The sequencing here drew on whole blood, taken in connection with sensitization to the hapten diphenylcyclopropenone (DPC). The receptors here all came from a woman aged 50 to 60 with alopecia areata. Some clones in this sample may be carry-over from other donors' samples. Each CDR3 is given with its conserved first and last residue. Fields, in order: clone size, V gene, D gene, J gene, CDR3 protein, CDR3 DNA. A D gene is named only where the DNA matches it firmly. Size is stated for part of the rows, as once, few or many counts, or as a class when the clone is expanded.

clone_size: many
v_call: TRBV6-1
d_call: .
j_call: TRBJ2-5
cdr3_aa: CASSEGVRGETQYF
cdr3_nt: TGTGCCAGCAGTGAGGGGGTTAGAGGTGAGACCCAGTACTTC

clone_size: many
v_call: TRBV27
d_call: TRBD2
j_call: TRBJ2-3
cdr3_aa: CASSSTSGRSTDTQYF
cdr3_nt: TGTGCCAGCAGTTCTACTAGCGGGAGAAGCACAGATACGCAGTATTTT

clone_size: many
v_call: TRBV3-1
d_call: TRBD2
j_call: TRBJ2-1
cdr3_aa: CASSHPLGLAGGYEQFF
cdr3_nt: TGTGCCAGCAGCCACCCTCTGGGGCTAGCGGGAGGGTATGAGCAGTTCTTC

clone_size: .
v_call: TRBV5-1
d_call: TRBD2
j_call: TRBJ2-5
cdr3_aa: CASSFGLAETQYF
cdr3_nt: TGCGCCAGCAGCTTCGGACTAGCGGAGACCCAGTACTTC

clone_size: many
v_call: TRBV3-1
d_call: .
j_call: TRBJ2-2
cdr3_aa: CASSQVTLGELFF
cdr3_nt: TGTGCCAGCAGCCAAGTGACACTCGGGGAGCTGTTTTTT

clone_size: .
v_call: TRBV12-3/TRBV12-4
d_call: .
j_call: TRBJ1-2
cdr3_aa: CASTGTELYGYTF
cdr3_nt: TGTGCCAGCACCGGGACGGAGCTCTATGGCTACACCTTC

clone_size: many
v_call: TRBV5-1
d_call: .
j_call: TRBJ1-1
cdr3_aa: CASSFVADTEAFF
cdr3_nt: TGCGCCAGCAGCTTCGTGGCCGACACTGAAGCTTTCTTT

clone_size: many
v_call: TRBV20-1
d_call: .
j_call: TRBJ2-1
cdr3_aa: CRVIVAPSRGEQFF
cdr3_nt: TGCAGGGTGATTGTAGCTCCTAGCCGGGGTGAGCAGTTCTTC

clone_size: many
v_call: TRBV9
d_call: .
j_call: TRBJ2-2
cdr3_aa: CASSERGSGTGELFF
cdr3_nt: TGTGCCAGCAGCGAGAGGGGATCAGGGACCGGGGAGCTGTTTTTT

clone_size: .
v_call: TRBV21-1
d_call: .
j_call: TRBJ1-4
cdr3_aa: CASIRVTEKLFF
cdr3_nt: TGTGCCAGCATACGGGTGACGGAAAAACTGTTTTTT

clone_size: .
v_call: TRBV28
d_call: .
j_call: TRBJ1-1
cdr3_aa: CATMGWVGNTEAFF
cdr3_nt: TGTGCCACCATGGGGTGGGTTGGTAACACTGAAGCTTTCTTT

clone_size: .
v_call: TRBV6-1
d_call: .
j_call: TRBJ2-3
cdr3_aa: CASSAMQGMDTQYF
cdr3_nt: TGTGCCAGCAGTGCAATGCAGGGTATGGATACGCAGTATTTT

clone_size: many
v_call: TRBV12-3/TRBV12-4
d_call: .
j_call: TRBJ2-1
cdr3_aa: CASSLAQYNEQFF
cdr3_nt: TGTGCCAGCAGTTTAGCCCAGTACAATGAGCAGTTCTTC

clone_size: .
v_call: TRBV28
d_call: TRBD1
j_call: TRBJ2-7
cdr3_aa: CASRIVGDRAYEQYF
cdr3_nt: TGTGCCAGCAGAATCGTAGGGGACAGGGCGTACGAGCAGTACTTC

clone_size: .
v_call: TRBV9
d_call: .
j_call: TRBJ2-2
cdr3_aa: CASSPPALNTGELFF
cdr3_nt: TGTGCCAGCAGCCCCCCAGCATTGAACACCGGGGAGCTGTTTTTT

clone_size: few
v_call: TRBV7-2
d_call: .
j_call: TRBJ1-1
cdr3_aa: CASSLALATEAFF
cdr3_nt: TGTGCCAGCAGCTTAGCGCTGGCCACTGAAGCTTTCTTT

clone_size: .
v_call: TRBV6-5
d_call: .
j_call: TRBJ2-3
cdr3_aa: CASSYSLFSDTQYF
cdr3_nt: TGTGCCAGCAGTTACTCGTTATTTTCGGATACGCAGTATTTT

clone_size: many
v_call: TRBV6-5
d_call: TRBD1
j_call: TRBJ1-1
cdr3_aa: CASSSLTGAMNTEAFF
cdr3_nt: TGTGCCAGCAGTTCCCTGACAGGGGCGATGAACACTGAAGCTTTCTTT

clone_size: many
v_call: TRBV5-6
d_call: .
j_call: TRBJ2-4
cdr3_aa: CASSLALAGPIQYF
cdr3_nt: TGTGCCAGCAGCTTGGCACTAGCTGGGCCCATTCAGTACTTC

clone_size: many
v_call: TRBV12-3/TRBV12-4
d_call: .
j_call: TRBJ1-5
cdr3_aa: CASSLSMGTNQPQHF
cdr3_nt: TGTGCCAGCAGTTTATCGATGGGGACGAATCAGCCCCAGCATTTT

clone_size: many
v_call: TRBV28
d_call: .
j_call: TRBJ1-5
cdr3_aa: CASSWRDPWGSNQPQHF
cdr3_nt: TGTGCCAGCAGTTGGCGGGATCCTTGGGGGTCCAATCAGCCCCAGCATTTT